A single sample gave rise to the 17 T cell receptor beta chains below, sequenced in a study of T cell responses to AZD1222 COVID-19 vaccine. Generated by immunoSEQ multiplex PCR, the TCRdb table keeps only in-frame clones and is missing some. The sample lists 100,000 or so clones, around 87% occurring once. This sample comprised peripheral blood, obtained 28 days after the second AZD1222 dose. Receptor source: an adult who received the AZD1222 COVID-19 vaccine.

The J gene is TRBJ2-3, the V gene TRBV28, with a possible D match to TRBD2 (5 bases). In germline, CDR1 is MDHEN, CDR2 SYDVKM. Trimming removed 3 bases from V and 6 bases from J, with 13 bases in between. The CDR3 extends over 14 amino acids. The CDR3 here is CASSFAGTTDTQYF. DNA of the CDR3: TGTGCCAGCAGTTTTGCGGGTACGACGGATACGCAGTATTTT.

V usage is TRBV4-3 and J usage is TRBJ2-2, with no clear D. Deletions cut 5 bases from V and 7 bases from J, with 14 bases between. Germline lookup yields CDR1 LGHNA and CDR2 YSLEER. The CDR3 has 14 residues. The DNA for the CDR3 is TGCGCCAGCAGCGTCACCGGAGTTGGCGGGGAGCTGTTTTTT. This codes for CASSVTGVGGELFF.

This clone has a handful of counts. Here the CDR3 reads CASSAEPGQYYEQYF. CDR3 sequence (DNA): TGCGCCAGCAGCGCCGAACCGGGACAGTACTACGAGCAGTACTTC. The chain carries TRBV5-1 and TRBJ2-7; 7 nucleotides agree with TRBD1. V lost 4 bases to trimming and J lost 3 bases; unmatched junction nucleotides: 10. The germline gives CDR1 SGHRS, CDR2 YFSETQ. The CDR3 consists of 15 residues.

This chain connects TRBV23-1 to TRBJ2-7, with 8 bases lining up with TRBD1. TRBV23-1 is placed among ORFs of uncertain function. V was clipped by 3 bases and J by 3 bases; unmatched bases: 16. This CDR3 region has 18 residues. Here the CDR3 reads CASSQPPTGGRGIYEQYF. In nucleotides, the CDR3 is TGCGCCAGCAGTCAGCCACCTACAGGGGGGCGAGGTATCTACGAGCAGTACTTC.

The rearrangement joins TRBV7-2 to TRBJ2-3; D possibly corresponds to TRBD2 (6 bases). Deletions cut 3 bases from V and 6 bases from J, with 16 bases between. The CDR3 runs 15 residues. The germline CDR1 and CDR2 sequences are SGHTA and FQGNSA. The CDR3 spells CASSFFSGVGDTQYF. In DNA form, the CDR3 reads TGTGCCAGCAGCTTCTTTTCGGGAGTAGGTGATACGCAGTATTTT.

The chain carries TRBV28 and TRBJ1-1; the D is unclear. This CDR3 is 13 amino acids long. The V end was cut by 6 bases, the J end by 2 bases, with 10 bases between. Germline values: CDR1 MDHEN, CDR2 SYDVKM. The CDR3 is CASSSEGNTEAFF. The CDR3 DNA reads as TGTGCCAGCAGCTCCGAAGGTAACACTGAAGCTTTCTTT.

There are a few counts of this clone. The chain employs TRBV5-1 and TRBJ2-7; D unclear. The CDR3 consists of 12 residues. With 4 bases removed from V and 9 bases from J, the gap between germline ends came to 14 bases. The germline V gene has CDR1 SGHRS and CDR2 YFSETQ. DNA of the CDR3: TGCGCCAGCAGCCCAGTCGGGCGCGGGCAGTACTTC. The encoded protein is CASSPVGRGQYF. The variable domain in full, completed from reference TRBV5-1 and TRBJ2-7, reads KAGVTQTPRYLIKTRGQQVTLSCSPISGHRSVSWYQQTPGQGLQFLFEYFSETQRNKGNFPGRFSGRQFSNSRSEMNVSTLELGDSALYLCASSPVGRGQYFGPGTRLTVT.

The chain has TRBV19 and TRBJ1-1; perhaps TRBD1 as D (6 bases). V was clipped by 1 base and J by 4 bases, with 13 bases between them. Germline V gene data show CDR1 as LNHDA and CDR2 as SQIVND (reference sequence). The CDR3 consists of 15 residues. CDR3 coding DNA: TGTGCCAGTAGTATAGTAGGCCGGGGGGCCACTGAAGCTTTCTTT. Translating it yields CASSIVGRGATEAFF.

V is TRBV6-5 and J is TRBJ2-3, with 7 bases aligning to TRBD2. Germline loops: CDR1 MNHEY, CDR2 SVGAGI. CDR3 length: 14 amino acids. V lost 3 bases, J lost 1 base, and 1 base stayed unmatched. The CDR3 region is CASSYAGGTDTQYF. In nucleotides, the CDR3 is TGTGCCAGCAGTTATGCGGGGGGCACAGATACGCAGTATTTT.

The chain links TRBV7-9 to TRBJ2-7; possibly TRBD1 or TRBD2 for D (5 bases each). V lost 1 base, J lost 6 bases, and 16 bases lay in between. Germline V lookup: CDR1 SEHNR, CDR2 FQNEAQ (reference sequence). This CDR3 has 15 amino acids. The CDR3 region is CASSLVGTTITEQYF. The CDR3 DNA follows: TGTGCCAGCAGCTTAGTAGGGACCACAATTACCGAGCAGTACTTC.

The genes are TRBV18 and TRBJ2-1; 9 nucleotides match TRBD2. Unmatched junction bases numbered 4, after V lost 4 bases and J lost 6 bases. The germline V gene has CDR1 KGHSH and CDR2 LQKENI. The CDR3 extends over 14 amino acids. The CDR3 nucleotides are TGTGCCAGCTCACGGACTAGCGAAGGCAATGAGCAGTTCTTC. It codes for CASSRTSEGNEQFF.

V usage is TRBV9 and J usage is TRBJ1-2; tentative D call: TRBD1 (6 bases). V was trimmed by 3 bases and J by 2 bases, leaving 11 bases between them. Germline assignment: CDR1 SGDLS and CDR2 YYNGEE. The CDR3 is 14 amino acids. The CDR3 DNA follows: TGTGCCAGCAGCGAATCGACAGGAAACTATGGCTACACCTTC. This gives the protein CASSESTGNYGYTF.

This clone was seen a few times. The rearrangement joins TRBV7-6 to TRBJ2-1; 13 nucleotides agree with TRBD2. Germline-derived CDR1 and CDR2 are SGHVS and FNYEAQ. V lost 7 bases and J lost 0; bases outside the gene matches: 6. The CDR3 runs 17 residues. CDR3 sequence reads: CASNPGLAGLSYNEQFF. For the CDR3, the DNA is TGTGCCAGCAACCCGGGACTAGCGGGGCTCTCCTACAATGAGCAGTTCTTC.

This rearrangement joins TRBV6-5 to TRBJ1-3; TRBD1 agrees at 7 bases. Germline V lookup: CDR1 MNHEY, CDR2 SVGAGI. The CDR3 is 16 residues long. After removal of 1 base from V and 0 bases from J, the junction contained 3 bases not matched to a gene. CDR3 DNA: TGTGCCAGCAGTTACTGGGACAGCCTCTCTGGAAACACCATATATTTT. Protein sequence: CASSYWDSLSGNTIYF.

This clone was seen a single time. The chain has TRBV2 and TRBJ2-3; tentatively, D is TRBD1 (6 bases). Germline CDR1 reads SNHLY; CDR2 reads FYNNEI. V shed 7 bases and J shed 2 bases, with 13 bases lying between them. CDR3 length: 14 residues. The CDR3 DNA is TGTGCCAGCACCACACAGGGTCTCACAGATACGCAGTATTTT. Its translation: CASTTQGLTDTQYF. Full variable domain (rest looked up from reference TRBV2 and TRBJ2-3): EPEVTQTPSHQVTQMGQEVILRCVPISNHLYFYWYRQILGQKVEFLVSFYNNEISEKSEIFDDQFSVERPDGSNFTLKIRSTKLEDSAMYFCASTTQGLTDTQYFGPGTRLTVL.

The gene calls are TRBV4-1 and TRBJ1-4, with D hard to call. Germline V gene data show CDR1 as MGHRA and CDR2 as YSYEKL. Trimming took off 4 bases at V and 0 bases at J, with 9 bases between the two ends. This CDR3 spans 15 amino acids. CDR3: CASSLVASTNEKLFF. CDR3 in DNA: TGCGCCAGCAGCCTCGTGGCCTCAACTAATGAAAAACTGTTTTTT.

J is TRBJ2-5 and V is TRBV14; D is unresolved. Trimming removed 2 bases at V and 2 bases at J, with 6 bases between. This CDR3 is 13 amino acids long. CDR1 is SGHDN and CDR2 is FVKESK in the germline V gene. CDR3 sequence: CASSQLGQETQYF. DNA for the CDR3: TGTGCCAGCAGCCAATTGGGACAAGAGACCCAGTACTTC.